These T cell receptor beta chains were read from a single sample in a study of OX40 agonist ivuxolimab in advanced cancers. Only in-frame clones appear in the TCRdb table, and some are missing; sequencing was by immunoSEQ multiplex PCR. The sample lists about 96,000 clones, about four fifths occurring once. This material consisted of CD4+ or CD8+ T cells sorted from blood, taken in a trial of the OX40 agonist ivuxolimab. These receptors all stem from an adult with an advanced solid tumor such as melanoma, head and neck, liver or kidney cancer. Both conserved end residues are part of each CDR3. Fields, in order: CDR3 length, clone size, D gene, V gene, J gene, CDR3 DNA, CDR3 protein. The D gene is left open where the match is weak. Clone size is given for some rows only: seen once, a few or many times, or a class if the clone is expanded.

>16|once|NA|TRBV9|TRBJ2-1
TGTGCCAGCAGCGTAGTGGAGGTAGGGAGTCGGAATGAGCAGTTCTTC
CASSVVEVGSRNEQFF
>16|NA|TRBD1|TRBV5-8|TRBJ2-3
TGTGCCAGCGATCGAGGACAGGGGAGAGGTACAGATACGCAGTATTTT
CASDRGQGRGTDTQYF
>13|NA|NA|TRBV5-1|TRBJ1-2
TGCGCCAGCAGCTTGTGGCAGGGCGAGGGCTACACCTTC
CASSLWQGEGYTF
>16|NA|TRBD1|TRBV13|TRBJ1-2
TGTGCCAGCAGCTTAGCCTACGGACAGGTCGGGTATGGCTACACCTTC
CASSLAYGQVGYGYTF
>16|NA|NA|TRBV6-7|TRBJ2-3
TGTGCCAGCAGTTACGAGGCGGGGGCCCCTCCAGATACGCAGTATTTT
CASSYEAGAPPDTQYF
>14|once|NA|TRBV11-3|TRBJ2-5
TGTGCCAGCAGCTTGGCAGGGGCAGAGGAGACCCAGTACTTC
CASSLAGAEETQYF
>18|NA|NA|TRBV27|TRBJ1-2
TGTGCCAGCACACCAGCTCAGGACGGGGCCTCCTTTAACTATGGCTACACCTTC
CASTPAQDGASFNYGYTF
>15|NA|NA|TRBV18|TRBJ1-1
TGTGCCAGCTCACCCTCCGGACAGATGAACACTGAAGCTTTCTTT
CASSPSGQMNTEAFF
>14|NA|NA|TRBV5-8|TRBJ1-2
TGTGCCAGCAGCCCGAGAGGGGACGTCTATGGCTACACCTTC
CASSPRGDVYGYTF
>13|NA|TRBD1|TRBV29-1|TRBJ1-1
TGCAGCGTAAACGACAGGGGGTCCACTGAAGCTTTCTTT
CSVNDRGSTEAFF
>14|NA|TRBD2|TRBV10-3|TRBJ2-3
TGTGCCGGGGCTCGGGGGGAGGCTCCAGATACGCAGTATTTT
CAGARGEAPDTQYF
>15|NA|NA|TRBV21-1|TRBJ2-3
TGTGCCAGCAGCCGTTACCATTCCTACACAGATACGCAGTATTTT
CASSRYHSYTDTQYF
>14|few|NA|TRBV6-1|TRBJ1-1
TGTGCCAGCGATCCAGGACAGCCGCAAACTGAAGCTTTCTTT
CASDPGQPQTEAFF
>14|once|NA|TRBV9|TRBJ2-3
TGTGCCAGCAGCGTAGTGGGTGGCGCAGATACGCAGTATTTT
CASSVVGGADTQYF
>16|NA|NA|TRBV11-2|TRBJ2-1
TGTGCCAGCAGCTTAGATCGAACTAGTTGGTACAATGAGCAGTTCTTC
CASSLDRTSWYNEQFF
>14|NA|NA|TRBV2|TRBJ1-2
TGTGCCAGCAGTGAATCGACAGCAGCCTATGGCTACACCTTC
CASSESTAAYGYTF
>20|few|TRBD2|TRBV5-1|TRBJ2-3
TGCGCCAGCAGCACCCGGACTAGCGGGGCTTACCTACCTAGCACAGATACGCAGTATTTT
CASSTRTSGAYLPSTDTQYF
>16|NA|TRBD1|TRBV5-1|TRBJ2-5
TGCGCCAGCAGCTTGGCAGGGGGAAGGGGCTGGGAGACCCAGTACTTC
CASSLAGGRGWETQYF
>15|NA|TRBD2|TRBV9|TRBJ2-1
TGTGCCAGCAGCGTAGGAGGGAGCGGGAGAGATGAGCAGTTCTTC
CASSVGGSGRDEQFF
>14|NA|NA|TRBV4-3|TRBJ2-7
TGCGCCAGCAGCCAAGAAGGGGGTCACTACGAGCAGTACTTC
CASSQEGGHYEQYF
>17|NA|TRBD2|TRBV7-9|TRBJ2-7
TGTGCCAGCAGCGTCGGGGGGACGTCACATAAATACTACGAGCAGTACTTC
CASSVGGTSHKYYEQYF
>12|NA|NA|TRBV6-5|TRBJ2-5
TGTGCCAGTAGGGGAGCTGGGGGGACCCAGTACTTC
CASRGAGGTQYF
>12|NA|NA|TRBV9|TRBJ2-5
TGTGCCAGCAGCATAGGGGGGGAGACCCAGTACTTC
CASSIGGETQYF
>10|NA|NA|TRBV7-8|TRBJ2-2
TGTGCCAGTGCATCCGGGGAGCTGTTTTTT
CASASGELFF
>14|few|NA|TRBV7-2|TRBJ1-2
TGTGCCAGCAGCTCCCCGGGAGAGGGCCGAGGCTACACCTTC
CASSSPGEGRGYTF
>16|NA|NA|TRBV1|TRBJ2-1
TGCACCAGCCCCCCGGGGGAAGGGGCCCGTGGGCATGAGCAGTTCTTC
CTSPPGEGARGHEQFF
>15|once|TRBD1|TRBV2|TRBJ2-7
TGTGCCAGCACCCGATCCGGGACAGTTGCCTACGAGCAGTACTTC
CASTRSGTVAYEQYF
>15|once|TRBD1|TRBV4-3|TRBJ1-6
TGCGCCAGCAGCCGGGGAGACAGGGGTAACTCACCCCTCCACTTT
CASSRGDRGNSPLHF
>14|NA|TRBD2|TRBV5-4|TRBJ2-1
TGTGCCAGCAGCTTGCCGGGGGGGCTGAATGAGCAGTTCTTC
CASSLPGGLNEQFF
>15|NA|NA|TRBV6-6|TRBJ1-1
TGTGCCAGCAGCCCCCCGTCTACTTATAACACTGAAGCTTTCTTT
CASSPPSTYNTEAFF
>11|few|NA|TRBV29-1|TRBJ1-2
TGCAGCGCCCCTGGGGACTATGGCTACACCTTC
CSAPGDYGYTF
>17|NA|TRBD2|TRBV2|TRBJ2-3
TGTGCCAGCAGTGAAGTTCAGCGGGGGGGCCCCACAGATACGCAGTATTTT
CASSEVQRGGPTDTQYF
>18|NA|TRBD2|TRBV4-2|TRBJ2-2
TGTGCCAGCAGCCAAGAACAATCGAGCGGGGGATGGACCGGGGAGCTGTTTTTT
CASSQEQSSGGWTGELFF
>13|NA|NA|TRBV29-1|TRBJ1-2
TGCAGCGCCACTCCTCCAGCTAACTATGGCTACACCTTC
CSATPPANYGYTF
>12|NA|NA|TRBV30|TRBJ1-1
TGTGCCTGGAGTGGGGGGAAATCTGAAGCTTTCTTT
CAWSGGKSEAFF
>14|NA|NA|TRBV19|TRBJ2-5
TGTGCCAGTAGTATAGAGGCAGGGGAAGAGACCCAGTACTTC
CASSIEAGEETQYF
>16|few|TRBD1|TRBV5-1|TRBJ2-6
TGCGCCAGCAGTCAGGACAGGGGGCCTGGGGCCAACGTCCTGACTTTC
CASSQDRGPGANVLTF
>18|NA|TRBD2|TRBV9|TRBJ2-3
TGTGCCAGCAGCGTAACAGTCGAACGGGGGGACCGCACAGATACGCAGTATTTT
CASSVTVERGDRTDTQYF
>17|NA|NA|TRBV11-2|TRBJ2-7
TGTGCCAGCAGCTTAGATCGGCAAGACCGAAGCTCCTACGAGCAGTACTTC
CASSLDRQDRSSYEQYF
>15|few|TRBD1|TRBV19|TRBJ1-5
TGTGCCAGTGTGGGGACAGGGGCCTTCGGGCAGCCCCAGCATTTT
CASVGTGAFGQPQHF
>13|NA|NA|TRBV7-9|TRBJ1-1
TGTGCCAGCAGGGCTTCGGTCCCCACTGAAGCTTTCTTT
CASRASVPTEAFF
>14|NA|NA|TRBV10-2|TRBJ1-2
TGCGCCAGCAGCGACGGGACGTATAACTATGGCTACACCTTC
CASSDGTYNYGYTF
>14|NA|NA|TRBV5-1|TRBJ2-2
TGCGCCAGCAGCCAGCAGGGAAGGATCGGGGAGCTGTTTTTT
CASSQQGRIGELFF
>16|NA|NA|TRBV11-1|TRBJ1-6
TGTGCCAGCAGCGCAGGGGTCAGCTCCTATAATTCACCCCTCCACTTT
CASSAGVSSYNSPLHF
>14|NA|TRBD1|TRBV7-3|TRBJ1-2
TGTGCCAGCAGCTTGGGACAGGGTGGTTATGGCTACACCTTC
CASSLGQGGYGYTF
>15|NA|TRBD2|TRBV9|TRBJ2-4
TGTGCCAGCAGCGTAGCGGGGGGGCCAGAAAACATTCAGTACTTC
CASSVAGGPENIQYF
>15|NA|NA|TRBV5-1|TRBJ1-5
TGCGCCAGCAGCTTGGCCGGGAATAGCAATCAGCCCCAGCATTTT
CASSLAGNSNQPQHF
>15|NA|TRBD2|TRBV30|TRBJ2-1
TGTGCCTGGAGTCTTAGCGGGGGGCGCCACAATGAGCAGTTCTTC
CAWSLSGGRHNEQFF
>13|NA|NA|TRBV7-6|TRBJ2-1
TGTGCCAGCAGCCCGGGGTCACGGGGGCCATTGATCTTC
CASSPGSRGPLIF
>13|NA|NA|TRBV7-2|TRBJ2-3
TGTGCCAGCAGCCAGGACCGCACAGATACGCAGTATTTT
CASSQDRTDTQYF
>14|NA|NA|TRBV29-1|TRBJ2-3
TGCAGCGTTGAAGAGTTAGTGGGCACAGATACGCAGTATTTT
CSVEELVGTDTQYF